This TCR beta chain is drawn from a study of vaccination and CD4 T cells after COVID-19. CDR3 length: 15 amino acids. Losses at the gene ends were 8 bases for V and 1 base for J; bases not matched to a gene: 7. Germline V gene data show CDR1 as MDHEN and CDR2 as SYDVKM. Using its own MiXCR run on the PCR reads, TCRdb lists one record per CDR3 protein. The data show some 22,000 distinct CDR3 sequences, with around 49% seen just once and 0.8% to 1.2% held by the top ten. This clonotype originated in a human donor who had recovered from COVID-19. This sequence joins TRBV28 and TRBJ1-5; 8 positions agree with TRBD1. The sequencing used CD4+ T cells from blood, collected before SARS-CoV-2 vaccination. In DNA, the CDR3 is TGTGCCAGCGTGCCCGCAGGGGGCAGCAATCAGCCCCAGCATTTT. Amino acids: CASVPAGGSNQPQHF.